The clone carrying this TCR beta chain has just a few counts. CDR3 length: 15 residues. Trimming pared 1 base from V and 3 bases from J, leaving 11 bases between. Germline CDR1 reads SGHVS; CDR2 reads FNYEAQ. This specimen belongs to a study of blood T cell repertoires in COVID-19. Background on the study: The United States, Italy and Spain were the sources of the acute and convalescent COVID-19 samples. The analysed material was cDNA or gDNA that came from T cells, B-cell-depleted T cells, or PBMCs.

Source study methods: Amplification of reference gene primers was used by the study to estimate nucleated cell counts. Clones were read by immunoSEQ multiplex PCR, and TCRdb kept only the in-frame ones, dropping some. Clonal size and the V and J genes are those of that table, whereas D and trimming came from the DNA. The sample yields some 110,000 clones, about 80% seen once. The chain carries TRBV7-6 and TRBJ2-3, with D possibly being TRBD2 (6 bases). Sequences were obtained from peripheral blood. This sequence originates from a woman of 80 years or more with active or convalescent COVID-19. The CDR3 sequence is CASSLGGTYTDTQYF. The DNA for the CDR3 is TGTGCCAGCAGCTTAGGGGGGACTTATACAGATACGCAGTATTTT.